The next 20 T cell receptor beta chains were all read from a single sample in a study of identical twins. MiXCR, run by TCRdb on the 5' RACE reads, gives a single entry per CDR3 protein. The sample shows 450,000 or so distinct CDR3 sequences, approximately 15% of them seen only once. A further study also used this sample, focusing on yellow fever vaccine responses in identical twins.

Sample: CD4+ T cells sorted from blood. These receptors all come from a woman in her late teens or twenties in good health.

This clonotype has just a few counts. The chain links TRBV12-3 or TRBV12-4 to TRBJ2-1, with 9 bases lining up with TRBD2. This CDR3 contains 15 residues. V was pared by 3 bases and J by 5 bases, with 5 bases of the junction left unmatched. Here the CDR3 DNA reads TGTGCCAGCAGTTTCGAGACTAGCGGAAACAATGAGCAGTTCTTC. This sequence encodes CASSFETSGNNEQFF.

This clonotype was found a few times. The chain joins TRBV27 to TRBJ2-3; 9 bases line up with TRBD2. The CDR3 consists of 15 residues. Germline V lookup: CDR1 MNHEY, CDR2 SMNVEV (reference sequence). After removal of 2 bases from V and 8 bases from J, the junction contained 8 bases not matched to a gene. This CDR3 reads CASSLGREGRSTQYF. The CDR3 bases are TGTGCCAGCAGTTTAGGGCGGGAGGGCCGGAGTACGCAGTATTTT.

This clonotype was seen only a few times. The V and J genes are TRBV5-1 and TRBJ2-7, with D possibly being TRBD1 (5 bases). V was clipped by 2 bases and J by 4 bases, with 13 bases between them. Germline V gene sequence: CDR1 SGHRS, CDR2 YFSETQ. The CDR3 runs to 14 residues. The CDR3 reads CASSLLDGQYEQYF. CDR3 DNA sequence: TGCGCCAGCAGCTTACTGGACGGACAATACGAGCAGTACTTC.

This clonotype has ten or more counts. The CDR3 loop reads CASRGQGGDTTYEQYF. DNA for the CDR3: TGTGCCAGCAGAGGACAAGGAGGGGACACCACCTACGAGCAGTACTTC. The V and J genes are TRBV7-2 and TRBJ2-7; D might be TRBD1 or TRBD2, each matching 6 bases. The CDR3 loop spans 16 amino acids. The V end lost 6 bases, the J end lost 2 bases, and 20 bases lay between the germline ends. Germline CDR1 and CDR2: SGHTA and FQGNSA. Full variable domain (outside the CDR3, taken from reference TRBV7-2 and TRBJ2-7): GAGVSQSPSNKVTEKGKDVELRCDPISGHTALYWYRQSLGQGLEFLIYFQGNSAPDKSGLPSDRFSAERTGGSVSTLTIQRTQQEDSAVYLCASRGQGGDTTYEQYFGPGTRLTVT.

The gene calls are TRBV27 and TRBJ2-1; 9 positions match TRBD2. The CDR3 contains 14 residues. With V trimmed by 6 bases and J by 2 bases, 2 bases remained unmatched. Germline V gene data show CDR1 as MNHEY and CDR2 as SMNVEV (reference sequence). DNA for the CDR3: TGTGCCAGCAGAGAGCGGGGGGCCTACAATGAGCAGTTCTTC. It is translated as CASRERGAYNEQFF.

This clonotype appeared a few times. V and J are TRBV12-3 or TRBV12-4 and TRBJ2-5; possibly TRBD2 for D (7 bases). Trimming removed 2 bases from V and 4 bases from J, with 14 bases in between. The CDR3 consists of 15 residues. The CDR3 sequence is CASSLPGEGAETQYF. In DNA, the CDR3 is TGTGCCAGCAGTTTACCAGGGGAGGGTGCAGAGACCCAGTACTTC.

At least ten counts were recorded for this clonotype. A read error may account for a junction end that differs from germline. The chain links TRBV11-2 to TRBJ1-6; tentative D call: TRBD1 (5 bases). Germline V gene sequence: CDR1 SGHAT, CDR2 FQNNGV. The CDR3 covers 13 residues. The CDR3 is CASSLERGAPLDF. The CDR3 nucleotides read TGTGCCAGCAGCTTAGAACGTGGGGCCCCCCTCGACTTT.

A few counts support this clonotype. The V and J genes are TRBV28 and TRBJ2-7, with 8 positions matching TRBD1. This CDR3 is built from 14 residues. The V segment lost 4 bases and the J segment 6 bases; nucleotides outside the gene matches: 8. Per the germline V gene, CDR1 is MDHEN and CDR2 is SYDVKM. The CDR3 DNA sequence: TGTGCCAGCAGTTCCCCCGGACAGGGACTCGAGCAGTACTTC. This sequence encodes CASSSPGQGLEQYF.

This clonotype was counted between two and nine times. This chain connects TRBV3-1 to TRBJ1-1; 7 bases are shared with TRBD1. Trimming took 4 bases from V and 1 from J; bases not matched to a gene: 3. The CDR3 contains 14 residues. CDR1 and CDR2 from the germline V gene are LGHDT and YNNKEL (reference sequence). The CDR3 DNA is TGTGCCAGCAGCCCGGACAGGAAGAACACTGAAGCTTTCTTT. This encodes CASSPDRKNTEAFF.

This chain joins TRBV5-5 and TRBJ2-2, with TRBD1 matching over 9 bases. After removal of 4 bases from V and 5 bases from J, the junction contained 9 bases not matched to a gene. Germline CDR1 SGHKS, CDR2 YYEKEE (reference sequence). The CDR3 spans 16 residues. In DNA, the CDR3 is TGTGCCAGCAGCCTCCAGGACAGGGGTTTAACCGGGGAGCTGTTTTTT. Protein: CASSLQDRGLTGELFF.

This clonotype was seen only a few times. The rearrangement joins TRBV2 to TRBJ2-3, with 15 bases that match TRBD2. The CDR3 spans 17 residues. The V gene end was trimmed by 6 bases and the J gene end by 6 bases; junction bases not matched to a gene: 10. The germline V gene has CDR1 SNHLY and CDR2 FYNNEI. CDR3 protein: CASRDLGLAGGGDTQYF. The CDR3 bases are TGTGCCAGCAGAGACTTGGGACTAGCGGGGGGAGGGGATACGCAGTATTTT.

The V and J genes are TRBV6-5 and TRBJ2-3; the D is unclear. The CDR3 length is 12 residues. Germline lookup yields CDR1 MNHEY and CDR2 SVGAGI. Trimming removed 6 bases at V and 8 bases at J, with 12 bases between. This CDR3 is CASRAFWGTQYF. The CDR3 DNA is TGTGCCAGCAGGGCGTTTTGGGGTACGCAGTATTTT.

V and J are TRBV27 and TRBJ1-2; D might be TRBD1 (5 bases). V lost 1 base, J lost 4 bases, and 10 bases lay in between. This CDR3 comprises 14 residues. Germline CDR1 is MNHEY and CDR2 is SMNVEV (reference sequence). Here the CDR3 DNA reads TGTGCCAGCAGTTTATTGCCAGGGACCTATGGCTACACCTTC. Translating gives CASSLLPGTYGYTF.

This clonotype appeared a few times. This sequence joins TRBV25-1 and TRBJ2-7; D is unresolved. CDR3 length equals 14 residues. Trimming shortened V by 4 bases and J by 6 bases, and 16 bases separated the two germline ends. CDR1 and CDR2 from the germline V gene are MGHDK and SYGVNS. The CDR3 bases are TGTGCCAGCAGTGTCGGAGTTAGTACCGCCGAGCAGTACTTC. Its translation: CASSVGVSTAEQYF.

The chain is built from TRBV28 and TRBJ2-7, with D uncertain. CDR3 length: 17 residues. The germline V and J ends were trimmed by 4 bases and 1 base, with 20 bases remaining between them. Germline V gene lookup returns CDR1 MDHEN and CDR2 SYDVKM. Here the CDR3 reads CASSSLSKTPQSYEQYF. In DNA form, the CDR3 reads TGTGCCAGCAGTTCCCTGAGCAAGACACCCCAATCCTACGAGCAGTACTTC. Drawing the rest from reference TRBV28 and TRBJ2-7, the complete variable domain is DVKVTQSSRYLVKRTGEKVFLECVQDMDHENMFWYRQDPGLGLRLIYFSYDVKMKEKGDIPEGYSVSREKKERFSLILESASTNQTSMYLCASSSLSKTPQSYEQYFGPGTRLTVT.

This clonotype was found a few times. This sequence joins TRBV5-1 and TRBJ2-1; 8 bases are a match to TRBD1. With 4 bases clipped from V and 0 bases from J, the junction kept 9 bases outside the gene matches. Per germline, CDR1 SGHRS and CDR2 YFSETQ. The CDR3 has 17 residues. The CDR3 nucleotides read TGCGCCAGCAGCCGCAAAGGACAGGGTCTCTCCTACAATGAGCAGTTCTTC. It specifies CASSRKGQGLSYNEQFF.

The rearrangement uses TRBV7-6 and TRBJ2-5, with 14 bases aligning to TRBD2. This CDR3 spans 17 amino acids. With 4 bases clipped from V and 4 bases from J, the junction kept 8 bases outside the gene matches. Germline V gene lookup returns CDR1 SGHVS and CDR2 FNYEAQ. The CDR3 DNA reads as TGTGCCAGCAGCTCGACTAGCGGGGGGGTGGTAGGAGAGACCCAGTACTTC. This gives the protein CASSSTSGGVVGETQYF. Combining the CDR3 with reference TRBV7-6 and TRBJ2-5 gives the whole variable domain GAGVSQSPRYKVTKRGQDVALRCDPISGHVSLYWYRQALGQGPEFLTYFNYEAQQDKSGLPNDRFSAERPEGSISTLTIQRTEQRDSAMYRCASSSTSGGVVGETQYFGPGTRLLVL.

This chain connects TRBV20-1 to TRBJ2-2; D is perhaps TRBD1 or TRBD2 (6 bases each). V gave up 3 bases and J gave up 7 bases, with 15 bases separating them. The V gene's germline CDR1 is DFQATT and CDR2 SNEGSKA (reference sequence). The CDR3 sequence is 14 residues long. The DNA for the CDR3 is TGCAGTGCTAGGAGGGGGGAGAGGGTCGGGGAGCTGTTTTTT. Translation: CSARRGERVGELFF.

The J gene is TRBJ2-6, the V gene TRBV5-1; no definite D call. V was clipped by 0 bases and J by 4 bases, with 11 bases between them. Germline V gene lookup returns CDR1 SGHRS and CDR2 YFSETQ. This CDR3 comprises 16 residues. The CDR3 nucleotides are TGCGCCAGCAGCTTGGCCCTACAACAGGGGGCCAACGTCCTGACTTTC. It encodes CASSLALQQGANVLTF.

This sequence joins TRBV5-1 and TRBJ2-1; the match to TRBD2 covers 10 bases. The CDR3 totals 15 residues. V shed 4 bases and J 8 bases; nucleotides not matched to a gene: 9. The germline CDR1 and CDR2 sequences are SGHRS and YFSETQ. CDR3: CASSLSGGAVYEQFF. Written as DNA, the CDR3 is TGCGCCAGCAGCCTCAGCGGGGGGGCCGTTTATGAGCAGTTCTTC. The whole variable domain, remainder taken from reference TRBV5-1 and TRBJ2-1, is KAGVTQTPRYLIKTRGQQVTLSCSPISGHRSVSWYQQTPGQGLQFLFEYFSETQRNKGNFPGRFSGRQFSNSRSEMNVSTLELGDSALYLCASSLSGGAVYEQFFGPGTRLTVL.